This T cell receptor beta chain was documented in a study of T cells in Graves' hyperthyroidism and ophthalmopathy. RNA transcripts gave rise to amplified TCR beta CDR3 regions. Carried out on the TCR CDR3, a first-round RT-PCR used the HTBI primer set. In TCRdb, the multiplex PCR reads were re-called with MiXCR into one record per CDR3 protein. The sample shows 600,000 to 800,000 distinct CDR3 sequences, approximately 40% of them seen only once. This clonotype was seen just once. V dropped 3 bases and J dropped 8; count of bases not matched to a gene: 9. The CDR3 runs to 14 residues. CDR1 is LNHNV, CDR2 YYDKDF, per germline (reference sequence).

The specimen sequenced was blood. The genes are TRBV15 and TRBJ1-2; 7 bases match TRBD1. This sequence was found in a woman aged 40 to 55 with Graves' hyperthyroidism. The CDR3 bases are TGTGCCACCAGCAGCACGACAGGGTTCGGAGGCTACACCTTC. Encoded protein: CATSSTTGFGGYTF.